These 28 T cell receptor beta chains were all obtained from the same sample, sequenced in a study of early stage breast cancer tumors (dated by TCRdb to about 2017). The library was prepared using the immunoSEQ multiplex PCR assay. The table comes from immuneACCESS by way of TCRdb, which keeps in-frame sequences with V and J called. Part of the clones is missing from these tables; in studies checked, under half for an unresolved V gene and the rest for unknown reasons. Counted in this sample were about 41,000 clones; 55% to 75% of them appeared once. The biggest ten clones account for about 7% of the sample. Specimen: blood. The source is a person aged 50-59 years with breast cancer.

DNA of the CDR3: TGTGCCAGCAGCCAGGGACTTCGTCAAGAGACCCAGTACTTC. Protein sequence: CASSQGLRQETQYF. The chain combines TRBV9 with TRBJ2-5; tentative D call: TRBD2 (6 bases). Looked up from germline, CDR1 is SGDLS and CDR2 is YYNGEE. V was clipped by 4 bases and J by 2 bases, with 12 bases between them. The CDR3 runs to 14 residues.

This chain joins TRBV21-1 and TRBJ2-1; the D call of TRBD1 is as the table states it, not checked on the DNA. TRBV21-1 is listed as a pseudogene. The CDR3 is 16 amino acids. As DNA, the CDR3 is TGTGCCAGCAGCAAAAGAGGGCAGGGGGTCACCAATGAGCAGTTCTTC. Its translation: CASSKRGQGVTNEQFF.

The chain joins TRBV27 to TRBJ2-3, with 13 nucleotides matching TRBD2. The CDR3 length is 16 residues. Germline V CDR1 and CDR2: MNHEY, SMNVEV (reference sequence). J lost 6 bases, V lost 5 bases, and 8 bases had no gene match. The CDR3 here is CASSRLLAGGPDTQYF. The CDR3 DNA reads as TGTGCCAGCAGTCGGCTACTAGCGGGAGGGCCCGATACGCAGTATTTT.

This clone was counted between two and nine times. The chain is built from TRBV5-5 and TRBJ1-3; D unclear. The CDR3 is 14 residues long. Germline assignment: CDR1 SGHKS and CDR2 YYEKEE (reference sequence). Trimming cost V 4 bases and J 0 bases, with 8 bases left between them. The CDR3 here is CASSLPSSGNTIYF. In DNA, the CDR3 is TGTGCCAGCAGCCTCCCGAGCTCTGGAAACACCATATATTTT. Complete variable domain (other parts from reference TRBV5-5 and TRBJ1-3): DAGVTQSPTHLIKTRGQQVTLRCSPISGHKSVSWYQQVLGQGPQFIFQYYEKEERGRGNFPDRFSARQFPNYSSELNVNALLLGDSALYLCASSLPSSGNTIYFGEGSWLTVV.

The chain couples TRBV5-8 to TRBJ1-2; a possible D gene is TRBD1 (6 bases). V was pared by 4 bases and J by 1 base, with 17 bases between. The CDR3 extends over 16 amino acids. Germline CDR1 SGHTS, CDR2 YDEGEE. CDR3: CASSRELGAVNYGYTF. DNA for the CDR3: TGTGCCAGCAGCCGTGAGTTGGGGGCGGTTAACTATGGCTACACCTTC. The full variable domain, with the rest looked up from reference TRBV5-8 and TRBJ1-2, is EAGVTQSPTHLIKTRGQQATLRCSPISGHTSVYWYQQALGLGLQFLLWYDEGEERNRGNFPPRFSGRQFPNYSSELNVNALELEDSALYLCASSRELGAVNYGYTFGSGTRLTVV.

This clone showed up just a few times. The J gene is TRBJ2-7, the V gene TRBV5-7; tentatively, D is TRBD1 (6 bases). TRBV5-7 is an open reading frame whose function is uncertain. V lost 3 bases and J lost 3, with 19 bases in between. This CDR3 is built from 16 residues. This chain's CDR3 is CASSCPGAVTFYEQYV. CDR3 sequence (DNA): TGTGCCAGCAGCTGCCCAGGGGCGGTGACGTTCTACGAGCAGTACGTC.

The V call is TRBV7-2, the J call TRBJ2-1; D gene uncertain. Germline values: CDR1 SGHTA, CDR2 FQGNSA. The CDR3 has 15 residues. V shed 2 bases and J shed 0 bases, with 8 bases lying between them. The CDR3: CASSLYESSYNEQFF. In DNA, the CDR3 is TGTGCCAGCAGCTTATACGAGAGCTCCTACAATGAGCAGTTCTTC.

This clone showed up just once. The V call is TRBV6-5, the J call TRBJ2-3, with 7 bases aligning to TRBD1. V was pared by 7 bases and J by 2 bases, with 9 bases of the junction left unmatched. Germline V gives CDR1 MNHEY, CDR2 SVGAGI. The CDR3 spans 15 residues. The CDR3 coding sequence is TGTGCCAGCACCAGGGGGACGGCGTCCACAGATACGCAGTATTTT. This encodes CASTRGTASTDTQYF.

The rearrangement uses TRBV6-5 and TRBJ1-1, with 7 positions matching TRBD1. This CDR3 has 13 residues. Germline loops: CDR1 MNHEY, CDR2 SVGAGI. The ends lost 7 bases at V and 2 bases at J; junction bases unmatched: 4. The CDR3 sequence: CASIRQGNTEAFF. CDR3 coding DNA: TGTGCCAGCATCCGACAGGGAAACACTGAAGCTTTCTTT.

Only one count was recorded for this clone. This chain connects TRBV6-1 to TRBJ1-2, with D unresolved. V was clipped by 2 bases and J by 1 base, with 11 bases between them. Germline lookup yields CDR1 MNHNS and CDR2 SASEGT. This CDR3 spans 15 amino acids. In DNA form, the CDR3 reads TGTGCCAGCAGTGAATACCCGGCGGGTAACTATGGCTACACCTTC. Protein product: CASSEYPAGNYGYTF.

The chain is built from TRBV5-6 and TRBJ2-7; D might be TRBD2 (5 bases). Trimming shortened V by 0 bases and J by 2 bases, and 12 bases separated the two germline ends. There are 15 residues in the CDR3. Germline CDR1 is SGHDT and CDR2 is YYEEEE. CDR3 amino acids: CASSLGARATYEQYF. The CDR3 nucleotides read TGTGCCAGCAGCTTGGGAGCGCGGGCGACCTACGAGCAGTACTTC.

The chain combines TRBV6-1 with TRBJ1-6; 7 positions agree with TRBD1. Germline-derived CDR1 and CDR2 are MNHNS and SASEGT. V lost 3 bases, J lost 9 bases, and 8 bases stayed unmatched. The CDR3 has 15 residues. CDR3 in DNA: TGTGCCAGCAGTGACTCTGGAGGGGGCAGTTCACCCCTCCACTTT. Encoded protein: CASSDSGGGSSPLHF.

V is TRBV5-1 and J is TRBJ1-2; 9 nucleotides line up with TRBD1. In germline, CDR1 is SGHRS, CDR2 YFSETQ. The CDR3 is 13 residues long. J gave up 7 bases and V 4 bases, and 5 bases lay outside the gene matches. The CDR3 protein is CASSEPGQGGYTF. CDR3 in DNA: TGCGCCAGCAGCGAACCGGGACAGGGTGGCTACACCTTC.

CDR3 bases: TGTGCCAGCAGTTTATTACAGGGGGCCTCTGGAAACACCATATATTTT. This gives the protein CASSLLQGASGNTIYF. This rearrangement joins TRBV28 to TRBJ1-3; 9 nucleotides align to TRBD1. This CDR3 has 16 residues. Germline CDR1 MDHEN, CDR2 SYDVKM. The junction had 1 base not matched to a gene; V was cut back by 1 base and J by 0 bases.

This clone has a handful of counts. The V gene is TRBV2, the J gene TRBJ1-6; 8 bases match TRBD1. The germline V gene has CDR1 SNHLY and CDR2 FYNNEI. The CDR3 sequence is 17 residues long. J gave up 4 bases and V 2 bases, and 7 bases lay outside the gene matches. CDR3 residues: CASSEFGQGGYNSPLHF. The DNA for the CDR3 is TGTGCCAGCAGTGAATTTGGACAGGGAGGGTATAATTCACCCCTCCACTTT. Combining the CDR3 with reference TRBV2 and TRBJ1-6 gives the whole variable domain EPEVTQTPSHQVTQMGQEVILRCVPISNHLYFYWYRQILGQKVEFLVSFYNNEISEKSEIFDDQFSVERPDGSNFTLKIRSTKLEDSAMYFCASSEFGQGGYNSPLHFGNGTRLTVT.

The V call is TRBV2, the J call TRBJ2-3; D is perhaps TRBD1 (5 bases). V was clipped by 8 bases and J by 0 bases, with 9 bases between them. The CDR3 has 13 residues. Looked up from germline, CDR1 is SNHLY and CDR2 is FYNNEI. The CDR3 loop reads CASHRGSTDTQYF. CDR3 DNA: TGTGCCAGCCATAGGGGCAGCACAGATACGCAGTATTTT.

V is TRBV29-1 and J is TRBJ1-1; 7 bases match TRBD1. Germline lookup yields CDR1 SQVTM and CDR2 ANQGSEA. The CDR3 covers 12 residues. V gave up 5 bases and J gave up 3 bases; unmatched junction bases: 3. CDR3 amino acids: CSVQQGHTEAFF. CDR3 nucleotides: TGCAGCGTTCAACAGGGGCACACTGAAGCTTTCTTT.

The chain couples TRBV18 to TRBJ2-7, with TRBD1 identical over 7 bases. The trim removed 6 bases at V and 1 base at J, leaving 3 bases unmatched. Germline V lookup: CDR1 KGHSH, CDR2 LQKENI. This CDR3 has 13 residues. CDR3 coding DNA: TGTGCCAGCTCGCTACAGGGGTCCTACGAGCAGTACGTC. It specifies CASSLQGSYEQYV.

This clone appeared once. This chain connects TRBV5-1 to TRBJ2-7; 8 nucleotides match TRBD2. Trimming took 1 base from V and 2 from J; bases not matched to a gene: 8. Germline V gene lookup returns CDR1 SGHRS and CDR2 YFSETQ. The CDR3 has 16 residues. CDR3 protein: CASSLQSSSGTYEQYF. CDR3 in DNA: TGCGCCAGCAGCTTGCAGTCAAGTAGCGGGACCTACGAGCAGTACTTC.

A few counts support this clone. The gene calls are TRBV2 and TRBJ2-1; the match to TRBD2 covers 12 bases. The CDR3 contains 16 residues. The trim removed 3 bases at V and 9 bases at J, leaving 9 bases unmatched. The germline gives CDR1 SNHLY, CDR2 FYNNEI. The DNA of the CDR3 is TGTGCCAGCAGTGATGGACTAGCGGGGAGGGGATCTGAGCAGTTCTTC. Translated, it gives CASSDGLAGRGSEQFF.

The rearrangement joins TRBV9 to TRBJ1-3; D might be TRBD1 (5 bases). V was clipped by 4 bases and J by 6 bases, with 14 bases between them. From germline, CDR1 is SGDLS and CDR2 YYNGEE. The CDR3 is 14 amino acids. The CDR3 bases are TGTGCCAGCAGCTTTGGACAATCAGTAAACACCATATATTTT. It translates to CASSFGQSVNTIYF.

The CDR3: CASSFSVPSYEQYF. DNA of the CDR3: TGTGCCAGCAGCTTCAGCGTACCGTCCTACGAGCAGTACTTC. The chain joins TRBV7-2 to TRBJ2-7; the D is unclear. The CDR3 spans 14 residues. V was cut by 3 bases and J by 1 base, with 10 bases left in between. Per germline, CDR1 SGHTA and CDR2 FQGNSA.

Only a few counts were recorded for this clone. The V call is TRBV28, the J call TRBJ2-7; TRBD2 might be the D (5 bases). Trimming removed 5 bases at V and 6 bases at J, with 11 bases between. CDR1 is MDHEN, CDR2 SYDVKM, per germline. The CDR3 has 12 residues. In DNA form, the CDR3 reads TGTGCCAGCAGTCCCCCGGGGTTCGAGCAGTACGTC. This sequence encodes CASSPPGFEQYV.

This chain links TRBV18 with TRBJ1-3, with TRBD1 identical over 9 bases. This CDR3 is 14 amino acids long. V lost 5 bases, J lost 5 bases, and 4 bases stayed unmatched. CDR1 and CDR2 (germline): KGHSH, LQKENI. CDR3 loop: CASSGDRGRNTIYF. The CDR3 DNA reads TGTGCCAGCTCAGGAGACAGGGGGAGAAACACCATATATTTT.

The chain links TRBV9 to TRBJ2-1; 14 positions agree with TRBD2. Germline trimming cut 3 bases from V and 8 bases from J; bases unmatched to any gene: 7. CDR1 and CDR2 from the germline V gene are SGDLS and YYNGEE. This CDR3 has 16 residues. This CDR3 reads CASSARLAGGHDEQFF. The CDR3 DNA sequence: TGTGCCAGCAGCGCCCGACTAGCGGGGGGGCATGATGAGCAGTTCTTC.

The chain uses TRBV5-4 and TRBJ2-7; D remains unclear. Per germline, CDR1 SGHNT and CDR2 YYREEE (reference sequence). The CDR3 is 14 residues long. V was pared by 0 bases and J by 6 bases, with 13 bases between. Here the CDR3 DNA reads TGTGCCAGCAGCTTGGTTGGCAAATACGTCGAGCAGTACTTC. It encodes CASSLVGKYVEQYF.

The CDR3 here is CASSRTRMGGELFF. CDR3 sequence (DNA): TGTGCCAGCAGCCGGACTCGAATGGGCGGGGAGCTGTTTTTT. J is TRBJ2-2 and V is TRBV14; TRBD2 might be the D (5 bases). V was trimmed by 4 bases and J by 7 bases, leaving 13 bases between them. CDR3 size: 14 residues. Germline CDR1 reads SGHDN; CDR2 reads FVKESK.

The J gene is TRBJ2-5, the V gene TRBV21-1; the table's D call of TRBD1 was not tested on the DNA. TRBV21-1 counts as a pseudogene. The CDR3 runs 15 residues. The CDR3 reads CASSKVDRETKTQYF. CDR3 in DNA: TGTGCCAGCAGCAAAGTCGACAGGGAGACGAAGACCCAGTACTTC.